The 5 T cell receptor beta chains below all came from one sample that was sequenced in a study of identical twins. A single record per CDR3 protein comes from TCRdb applying MiXCR to the 5' RACE reads. Seen here are under 800,000 distinct CDR3 sequences, less than 25% observed once, and the top ten hold 4% to 5.5%. Another study also made use of these data, one on T cells expressing NK-cell markers.

The sample was PBMCs. These receptors were collected from a woman aged 18-35 years in good health.

This clonotype showed up just a few times. The chain uses TRBV6-4 and TRBJ2-3; 10 bases are a match to TRBD1. This CDR3 is 13 amino acids long. Germline values: CDR1 MRHNA, CDR2 SNTAGT. J was trimmed by 7 bases and V by 4 bases; bases with no gene match: 2. The CDR3 nucleotides read TGTGCCAGCAGTGGGGACAGGGGAAATACGCAGTATTTT. Protein product: CASSGDRGNTQYF.

This clonotype was seen only a few times. The V and J genes are TRBV12-3 or TRBV12-4 and TRBJ1-1; no clear D. The CDR3 loop spans 10 amino acids. Trimming stripped 6 bases from V and 7 bases from J, with 6 bases between. DNA of the CDR3: TGTGCCAGCAGCTGGAATGAAGCTTTCTTT. Translation: CASSWNEAFF.

This clonotype was picked up a small number of times. V is TRBV20-1 and J is TRBJ1-5; no firm D call. The length of the CDR3 is 14 residues. The germline CDR1 and CDR2 sequences are DFQATT and SNEGSKA (reference sequence). With 0 bases removed from V and 6 bases from J, the gap between germline ends came to 12 bases. The chain's CDR3 is CSAREPSVGQPQHF. The DNA for the CDR3 is TGCAGTGCTAGAGAACCCTCGGTAGGTCAGCCCCAGCATTTT.

V usage is TRBV5-1 and J usage is TRBJ1-1; D not certain. Looked up from germline, CDR1 is SGHRS and CDR2 is YFSETQ. The V and J ends lost 5 bases and 6 bases respectively, with 17 bases between them. The CDR3 is 14 residues long. CDR3 amino acids: CASRAAPGVSEAFF. DNA for the CDR3: TGCGCCAGCAGGGCGGCCCCGGGTGTTTCTGAAGCTTTCTTT.

The rearrangement uses TRBV4-1 and TRBJ2-5; 9 bases align to TRBD1. J lost 4 bases, V lost 4 bases, and 7 bases had no gene match. This CDR3 contains 15 residues. Germline CDR1 reads MGHRA; CDR2 reads YSYEKL. The DNA for the CDR3 is TGCGCCAGCAGCCGATCACAGGGGGCTACAGAGACCCAGTACTTC. Residues: CASSRSQGATETQYF.